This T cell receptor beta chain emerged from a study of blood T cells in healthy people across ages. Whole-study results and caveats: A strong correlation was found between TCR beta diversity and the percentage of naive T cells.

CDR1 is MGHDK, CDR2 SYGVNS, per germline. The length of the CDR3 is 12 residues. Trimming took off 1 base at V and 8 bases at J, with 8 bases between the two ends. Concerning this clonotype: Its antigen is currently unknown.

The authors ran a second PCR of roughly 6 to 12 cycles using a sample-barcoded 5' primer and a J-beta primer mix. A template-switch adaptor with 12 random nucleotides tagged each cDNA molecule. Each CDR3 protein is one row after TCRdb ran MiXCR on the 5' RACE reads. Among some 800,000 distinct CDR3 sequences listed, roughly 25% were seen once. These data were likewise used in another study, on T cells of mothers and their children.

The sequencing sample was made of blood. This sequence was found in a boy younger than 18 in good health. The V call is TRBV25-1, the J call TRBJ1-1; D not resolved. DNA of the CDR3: TGTGCCAGCAGTGAATCTGGGCCCGAAGCTTTCTTT. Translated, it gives CASSESGPEAFF. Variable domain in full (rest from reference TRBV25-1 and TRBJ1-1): EADIYQTPRYLVIGTGKKITLECSQTMGHDKMYWYQQDPGMELHLIHYSYGVNSTEKGDLSSESTVSRIRTEHFPLTLESARPSHTSQYLCASSESGPEAFFGQGTRLTVV.